A single sample gave rise to the 3 T cell receptor beta chains below, sequenced in a study of blood T cells in healthy people across ages. Together with a sample-barcoded 5' primer, a J-beta primer mix was included in a second PCR lasting about 6 to 11 cycles. Using its own MiXCR run on the 5' RACE reads, TCRdb lists one record per CDR3 protein. The sample lists 1,500,000 or so distinct CDR3 sequences; approximately 43% were seen once. The specimen was blood. The receptors were gathered from a woman younger than 35 in good health.

V usage is TRBV5-5 and J usage is TRBJ2-1; 7 positions match TRBD2. The CDR3 extends over 19 amino acids. With V trimmed by 0 bases and J by 10 bases, 22 bases remained unmatched. Germline V gene sequence: CDR1 SGHKS, CDR2 YYEKEE (reference sequence). The CDR3 is CASSLGSGRKGLGSKEQFF. Written as DNA, the CDR3 is TGTGCCAGCAGCTTGGGAAGTGGGCGTAAAGGACTAGGGAGCAAGGAGCAGTTCTTC.

J is TRBJ1-3 and V is TRBV25-1, with D perhaps TRBD1 (5 bases). The germline V gene has CDR1 MGHDK and CDR2 SYGVNS. This CDR3 comprises 16 residues. With 6 bases removed from V and 0 bases from J, the gap between germline ends came to 15 bases. The CDR3 region is CASSGQGRPSGNTIYF. CDR3 bases: TGTGCCAGCAGCGGGCAGGGACGGCCCTCTGGAAACACCATATATTTT.

The chain has TRBV13 and TRBJ2-1, with D maybe TRBD2 (5 bases). The CDR3 length is 14 residues. Trimming left V 4 bases short and J 4 bases short, with 11 bases between. The germline V gene has CDR1 PRHDT and CDR2 FYEKMQ (reference sequence). DNA of the CDR3: TGTGCCAGCAGCTCCACGGAGGCGTACAATGAGCAGTTCTTC. Translating gives CASSSTEAYNEQFF.